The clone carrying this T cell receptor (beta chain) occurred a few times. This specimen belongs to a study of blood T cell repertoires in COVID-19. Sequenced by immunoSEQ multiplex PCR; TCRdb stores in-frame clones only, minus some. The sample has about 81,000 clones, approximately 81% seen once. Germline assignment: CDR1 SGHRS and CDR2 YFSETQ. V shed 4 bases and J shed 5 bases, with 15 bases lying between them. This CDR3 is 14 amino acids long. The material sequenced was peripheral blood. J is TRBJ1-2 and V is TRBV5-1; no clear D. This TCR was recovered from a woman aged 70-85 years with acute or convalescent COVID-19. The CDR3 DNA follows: TGCGCCAGCAGCCTCCCCGGACCGGGGTATGGCTACACCTTC. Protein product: CASSLPGPGYGYTF.